These T cell receptor beta chains were read from a single sample in a study of identical twins. TCRdb re-called the 5' RACE reads with MiXCR, one entry per CDR3 protein. The sample gives around 1.7 million distinct CDR3 sequences, around 29% of which show up once; approximately 0.29% is in the top ten. Sequencing input: cord blood. The receptors originated from a newborn girl in good health. The CDR3 runs from the conserved cysteine through the conserved F or W. Fields, in order: V gene, clone size, J gene, D gene, CDR3 protein, CDR3 DNA. The D gene is left open where the match is weak. Only part of the rows carry a size: once, few, many, or a class if the clone is expanded.

v_call: TRBV3-1
clone_size: NA
j_call: TRBJ2-1
d_call: TRBD2
cdr3_aa: CASSQDSLLAGEYNEQFF
cdr3_nt: TGTGCCAGCAGCCAAGATTCCCTTTTAGCGGGGGAGTACAATGAGCAGTTCTTC

v_call: TRBV27
clone_size: NA
j_call: TRBJ1-2
d_call: NA
cdr3_aa: CASSFGATNYGYTF
cdr3_nt: TGTGCCAGCAGTTTCGGAGCGACTAACTATGGCTACACCTTC

v_call: TRBV19
clone_size: NA
j_call: TRBJ2-5
d_call: TRBD2
cdr3_aa: CASSPSGGRKYF
cdr3_nt: TGTGCCAGTAGTCCCTCGGGAGGGCGGAAGTACTTC

v_call: TRBV2
clone_size: NA
j_call: TRBJ2-7
d_call: TRBD2
cdr3_aa: CASSVWLAGFYEQYF
cdr3_nt: TGTGCCAGCAGTGTTTGGCTAGCGGGGTTCTACGAGCAGTACTTC

v_call: TRBV18
clone_size: few
j_call: TRBJ2-7
d_call: TRBD1
cdr3_aa: CASSPRQGNEQYF
cdr3_nt: TGTGCCAGCTCACCACGACAGGGCAATGAGCAGTACTTC

v_call: TRBV6-6
clone_size: few
j_call: TRBJ2-1
d_call: TRBD2
cdr3_aa: CASRPITSAGSYNEQFF
cdr3_nt: TGTGCCAGCAGGCCTATAACTAGCGCGGGCTCCTACAATGAGCAGTTCTTC

v_call: TRBV12-5
clone_size: NA
j_call: TRBJ2-3
d_call: NA
cdr3_aa: CASGCRQESTDTQYF
cdr3_nt: TGTGCTAGTGGTTGTCGACAGGAGAGCACAGATACGCAGTATTTT

v_call: TRBV12-3/TRBV12-4
clone_size: NA
j_call: TRBJ2-2
d_call: NA
cdr3_aa: CASSGDISNTGELFF
cdr3_nt: TGTGCCAGCAGCGGAGACATTTCGAACACCGGGGAGCTGTTTTTT

v_call: TRBV3-1
clone_size: few
j_call: TRBJ1-5
d_call: NA
cdr3_aa: CASSQGRQLNQPQHF
cdr3_nt: TGTGCCAGCAGCCAAGGCCGACAGTTAAATCAGCCCCAGCATTTT

v_call: TRBV27
clone_size: NA
j_call: TRBJ2-6
d_call: NA
cdr3_aa: CASSLFIQGGANVLTF
cdr3_nt: TGTGCCAGCAGTTTATTCATACAGGGTGGGGCCAACGTCCTGACTTTC

v_call: TRBV20-1
clone_size: NA
j_call: TRBJ1-2
d_call: TRBD1
cdr3_aa: CSARDFRTGADYTF
cdr3_nt: TGCAGTGCTAGAGATTTCCGGACAGGGGCTGACTACACCTTC

v_call: TRBV7-8
clone_size: NA
j_call: TRBJ1-2
d_call: NA
cdr3_aa: CASSPMGAGVYGYTF
cdr3_nt: TGTGCCAGCAGCCCTATGGGAGCCGGCGTCTATGGCTACACCTTC

v_call: TRBV4-2
clone_size: many
j_call: TRBJ2-7
d_call: NA
cdr3_aa: CASSQGVVDSYEQYF
cdr3_nt: TGTGCCAGCAGCCAAGGGGTCGTAGATTCCTACGAGCAGTACTTC

v_call: TRBV2
clone_size: many
j_call: TRBJ2-3
d_call: NA
cdr3_aa: CASRVRLELATDTQYF
cdr3_nt: TGTGCCAGCAGGGTCAGACTAGAATTGGCCACAGATACGCAGTATTTT

v_call: TRBV12-3/TRBV12-4
clone_size: NA
j_call: TRBJ2-3
d_call: NA
cdr3_aa: CASSPRVRPSTDTQYF
cdr3_nt: TGTGCCAGCAGCCCTCGAGTTCGGCCTAGCACAGATACGCAGTATTTT

v_call: TRBV5-1
clone_size: many
j_call: TRBJ2-5
d_call: TRBD2
cdr3_aa: CASSVLSTNGRGTQYF
cdr3_nt: TGCGCCAGCAGCGTATTATCCACGAACGGGAGGGGTACCCAGTACTTC

v_call: TRBV11-2
clone_size: NA
j_call: TRBJ2-1
d_call: NA
cdr3_aa: CASSPLSYYNEQFF
cdr3_nt: TGTGCCAGCAGCCCCCTCTCTTACTACAATGAGCAGTTCTTC

v_call: TRBV7-9
clone_size: NA
j_call: TRBJ2-1
d_call: TRBD2
cdr3_aa: CASSIGTSKNEQFF
cdr3_nt: TGTGCCAGCAGCATTGGGACTAGCAAGAATGAGCAGTTCTTC

v_call: TRBV29-1
clone_size: many
j_call: TRBJ2-3
d_call: NA
cdr3_aa: CSVADKRHTDTQYF
cdr3_nt: TGCAGCGTGGCGGACAAAAGACACACAGATACGCAGTATTTT

v_call: TRBV4-1
clone_size: many
j_call: TRBJ1-4
d_call: NA
cdr3_aa: CASSQGEKLFF
cdr3_nt: TGTGCCAGCAGCCAGGGTGAAAAACTGTTTTTT

v_call: TRBV20-1
clone_size: NA
j_call: TRBJ1-1
d_call: TRBD1
cdr3_aa: CSARPDRSREAFF
cdr3_nt: TGCAGTGCTAGACCGGACAGGTCTCGGGAAGCTTTCTTT

v_call: TRBV2
clone_size: NA
j_call: TRBJ1-2
d_call: NA
cdr3_aa: CASSELDYYGYTF
cdr3_nt: TGTGCCAGCAGTGAGCTGGATTACTATGGCTACACCTTC

v_call: TRBV10-3
clone_size: NA
j_call: TRBJ2-3
d_call: TRBD2
cdr3_aa: CAISERAGGPDTQYF
cdr3_nt: TGTGCCATCAGTGAGAGGGCGGGGGGACCAGATACGCAGTATTTT

v_call: TRBV20-1
clone_size: NA
j_call: TRBJ1-5
d_call: TRBD1
cdr3_aa: CSARDMGQGDQPQHF
cdr3_nt: TGCAGTGCTAGAGATATGGGACAGGGGGATCAGCCCCAGCATTTT

v_call: TRBV15
clone_size: NA
j_call: TRBJ1-2
d_call: NA
cdr3_aa: CATSRDSVRGTHGYTF
cdr3_nt: TGTGCCACCAGCAGAGACTCGGTTAGGGGGACCCATGGCTACACCTTC

v_call: TRBV4-2
clone_size: NA
j_call: TRBJ2-7
d_call: TRBD2
cdr3_aa: CASSQQGTGGNYEQYF
cdr3_nt: TGTGCCAGCAGCCAGCAAGGTACGGGAGGTAATTACGAGCAGTACTTC

v_call: TRBV19
clone_size: NA
j_call: TRBJ2-7
d_call: TRBD1
cdr3_aa: CASSPDRLSSHEQYF
cdr3_nt: TGTGCCAGTAGTCCGGACAGGCTTAGTTCCCACGAGCAGTACTTC